The 24 T cell receptor beta chains presented below share a single source sample, sequenced in a study of T cells after yellow fever vaccination. Using its own MiXCR run on the 5' RACE reads, TCRdb lists one record per CDR3 protein. The sample lists a few hundred thousand distinct CDR3 sequences, 3.6% seen once, with about a fifth in the top ten. This material consisted of PBMCs, taken 15 days after the yellow fever booster vaccination. The origin of the receptors is a man aged 18 to 30 who received the YFV17D yellow fever vaccine.

This clonotype showed up many times. This chain links TRBV20-1 with TRBJ1-4, with 7 bases aligning to TRBD1. The ends lost 6 bases at V and 8 bases at J; junction bases unmatched: 6. From germline, CDR1 is DFQATT and CDR2 SNEGSKA (reference sequence). CDR3 length: 12 amino acids. The DNA for the CDR3 is TGCAGTGCAACCGACAGGGTCGAAAAACTGTTTTTT. This encodes CSATDRVEKLFF.

This clonotype was recorded at least ten times. V gene TRBV4-3 combines with J gene TRBJ1-1; D might be TRBD1 (6 bases). Between the trimmed V and J ends, which lost 2 bases and 4 bases, there was a span of 14 bases. There are 15 residues in the CDR3. Germline CDR1 and CDR2: LGHNA and YSLEER. The CDR3 sequence is CASSQNPQGITEAFF. CDR3 sequence (DNA): TGCGCCAGCAGCCAAAATCCCCAGGGGATCACTGAAGCTTTCTTT.

This clonotype appeared many times. The chain has TRBV5-1 and TRBJ2-5; tentatively, D is TRBD2 (5 bases). CDR3 size: 16 residues. CDR1 and CDR2 (germline): SGHRS, YFSETQ. Between the trimmed V and J ends, which lost 2 bases and 0 bases, there was a span of 14 bases. The CDR3 here is CASSLLGIGYQETQYF. The DNA for the CDR3 is TGCGCCAGCAGCTTACTAGGGATCGGGTACCAAGAGACCCAGTACTTC.

The sample holds many counts of this clonotype. The gene calls are TRBV29-1 and TRBJ2-7; D remains unclear. The CDR3 is 12 residues long. CDR1 and CDR2 from the germline V gene are SQVTM and ANQGSEA. Trimming cost V 7 bases and J 3 bases, with 13 bases left between them. The CDR3 DNA is TGCAGCGGGGTTTTCGGAGTCTACGAGCAGTACTTC. This translates into CSGVFGVYEQYF.

At least ten counts were recorded for this clonotype. This chain links TRBV3-1 with TRBJ1-6, with a weak D call TRBD1 (5 bases). Germline V CDR1 and CDR2: LGHDT, YNNKEL (reference sequence). The CDR3 extends over 15 amino acids. The germline V and J ends were trimmed by 6 bases and 7 bases, with 16 bases remaining between them. This chain's CDR3 is CASSPPAGTNSPLHF. The DNA of the CDR3 is TGTGCCAGCAGTCCACCAGCGGGGACGAATTCACCCCTCCACTTT.

This clonotype has at least ten counts. The chain carries TRBV19 and TRBJ1-2; the D is unclear. The CDR3 is 15 amino acids. Germline V gene sequence: CDR1 LNHDA, CDR2 SQIVND (reference sequence). Between the trimmed V and J ends, which lost 3 bases and 0 bases, there was a span of 11 bases. The CDR3 DNA sequence: TGTGCCAGTAGTATGCCGGGAGGGTCTAACTATGGCTACACCTTC. Its translation is CASSMPGGSNYGYTF.

The genes are TRBV12-3 or TRBV12-4 and TRBJ1-6; possibly TRBD1 for D (5 bases). The V end was cut by 10 bases, the J end by 5 bases, with 18 bases between. CDR3 length: 15 amino acids. The DNA of the CDR3 is TGTGCCACCACGAACACCGGGACGGATAATTCACCCCTCCACTTT. Translation gives CATTNTGTDNSPLHF.

This clonotype was seen ten or more times. The chain recombines TRBV20-1 with TRBJ2-2, with a tentative D call TRBD1 (5 bases). CDR3 length equals 14 residues. Germline V lookup: CDR1 DFQATT, CDR2 SNEGSKA (reference sequence). Trimming removed 1 base from V and 6 bases from J, with 12 bases in between. CDR3 amino acids: CSARADSNPGELFF. The DNA for the CDR3 is TGCAGTGCTAGAGCCGACAGTAATCCCGGGGAGCTGTTTTTT.

This clonotype was observed a handful of times. The chain combines TRBV7-7 with TRBJ2-5; D not certain. The germline CDR1 and CDR2 sequences are SSHAT and FNYEAQ (reference sequence). This CDR3 is 14 amino acids long. The V end lost 2 bases, the J end lost 0 bases, and 7 bases lay between the germline ends. CDR3: CASSLSRNQETQYF. CDR3 bases: TGTGCCAGCAGCTTATCCAGAAACCAAGAGACCCAGTACTTC.

This clonotype was recorded many times. The CDR3 sequence is CSVPTTDTQYF. In DNA, the CDR3 is TGCAGTGTCCCGACCACAGATACGCAGTATTTT. V usage is TRBV20-1 and J usage is TRBJ2-3; D is unclear. V shed 7 bases and J shed 2 bases, with 7 bases lying between them. From germline, CDR1 is DFQATT and CDR2 SNEGSKA (reference sequence). This CDR3 has 11 residues.

Only a few counts were recorded for this clonotype. This chain joins TRBV20-1 and TRBJ1-6; TRBD1 might be the D (6 bases). The V gene's germline CDR1 is DFQATT and CDR2 SNEGSKA (reference sequence). Trimming shortened V by 6 bases and J by 0 bases, and 18 bases separated the two germline ends. There are 17 residues in the CDR3. The CDR3 loop is CSATSRTASSYNSPLHF. The CDR3 DNA reads as TGCAGTGCCACTTCTAGGACAGCTAGCTCCTATAATTCACCCCTCCACTTT.

This clonotype was seen at least ten times. The chain is built from TRBV6-5 and TRBJ1-2, with D perhaps matching TRBD1 (6 bases). This CDR3 spans 13 amino acids. V was pared by 2 bases and J by 8 bases, with 12 bases between. Germline-derived CDR1 and CDR2 are MNHEY and SVGAGI. The CDR3 loop is CASSYGGAKGYTF. In nucleotides, the CDR3 is TGTGCCAGCAGTTACGGGGGGGCGAAGGGCTACACCTTC.

This clonotype was recorded at least ten times. This chain uses TRBV4-3 with TRBJ1-1, with D tentatively TRBD1 (5 bases). The germline gives CDR1 LGHNA, CDR2 YSLEER. CDR3 size: 14 residues. V lost 0 bases, J lost 5 bases, and 10 bases lay in between. CDR3 in amino acids: CASSQDDRGTEAFF. In DNA form, the CDR3 reads TGCGCCAGCAGCCAAGATGATCGGGGGACTGAAGCTTTCTTT.

This clonotype was seen many times. J is TRBJ2-7 and V is TRBV7-2; no clear D. This CDR3 has 9 amino acids. Germline CDR1 reads SGHTA; CDR2 reads FQGNSA. Trimming removed 9 bases at V and 4 bases at J, with 4 bases between. The CDR3 nucleotides are TGTGCCAGGTATTACGAGCAGTACGTC. Its translation: CARYYEQYV.

This clonotype was recorded many times. The gene calls are TRBV24-1 and TRBJ2-5; the match to TRBD1 covers 10 bases. Per the germline V gene, CDR1 is KGHDR and CDR2 is SFDVKD. V lost 3 bases and J lost 1; bases outside the gene matches: 7. The CDR3 runs 17 residues. Here the CDR3 reads CATSDTRQGAFQETQYF. The CDR3 coding sequence is TGTGCCACCAGTGATACCCGACAGGGGGCTTTCCAAGAGACCCAGTACTTC.

J is TRBJ1-2 and V is TRBV4-2, with a tentative D call TRBD1 (6 bases). Trimming took off 4 bases at V and 5 bases at J, with 14 bases between the two ends. The germline gives CDR1 LGHNA, CDR2 YNFKEQ. The CDR3 is made up of 14 amino acids. The CDR3 loop reads CASSPGAGEYGYTF. In DNA, the CDR3 is TGTGCCAGCAGCCCAGGGGCAGGGGAATATGGCTACACCTTC.

This clonotype was counted at least ten times. The rearrangement joins TRBV12-3 or TRBV12-4 to TRBJ2-2, with D perhaps TRBD1 or TRBD2 (7 bases each). V lost 5 bases, J lost 2 bases, and 18 bases lay in between. There are 17 residues in the CDR3. CDR3 protein: CASSPSGGEINTGELFF. CDR3 DNA sequence: TGTGCCAGCAGTCCCTCAGGGGGGGAGATCAACACCGGGGAGCTGTTTTTT.

J is TRBJ2-3 and V is TRBV7-2; tentatively, D is TRBD2 (5 bases). The germline V gene has CDR1 SGHTA and CDR2 FQGNSA. The CDR3 runs to 14 residues. V gave up 4 bases and J gave up 2 bases, with 10 bases separating them. CDR3 sequence reads: CASSSRDLTDTQYF. The CDR3 nucleotides are TGTGCCAGCAGCTCCCGGGATCTCACAGATACGCAGTATTTT. Using reference TRBV7-2 and TRBJ2-3 for the parts outside the CDR3, the full variable domain is GAGVSQSPSNKVTEKGKDVELRCDPISGHTALYWYRQSLGQGLEFLIYFQGNSAPDKSGLPSDRFSAERTGGSVSTLTIQRTQQEDSAVYLCASSSRDLTDTQYFGPGTRLTVL.

The sample holds many counts of this clonotype. The rearrangement uses TRBV10-3 and TRBJ2-5; 11 bases fit TRBD1. The CDR3 has 15 amino acids. With 2 bases clipped from V and 5 bases from J, the junction kept 4 bases outside the gene matches. Germline CDR1 reads ENHRY; CDR2 reads SYGVKD. The CDR3 nucleotides read TGTGCCATCAGTGAGGGGACAGGGGGATTGGAGACCCAGTACTTC. Amino acid sequence: CAISEGTGGLETQYF.

This chain's CDR3 is CASSSSGRSYNSPLHF. Here the CDR3 DNA reads TGTGCCAGCAGTTCGTCAGGGCGCTCCTATAATTCACCCCTCCACTTT. The chain combines TRBV27 with TRBJ1-6, with D maybe TRBD1 (5 bases). The CDR3 extends over 16 amino acids. V lost 4 bases, J lost 0 bases, and 10 bases lay in between. The germline CDR1 and CDR2 sequences are MNHEY and SMNVEV (reference sequence).

This clonotype appeared many times. The chain uses TRBV4-2 and TRBJ2-3; D assignment may be TRBD1 or TRBD2 (6 bases each). V gave up 0 bases and J gave up 5 bases, with 9 bases separating them. Germline CDR1 reads LGHNA; CDR2 reads YNFKEQ. This CDR3 comprises 14 residues. In nucleotides, the CDR3 is TGTGCCAGCAGCCAAGAACGGGGGCAAGATACGCAGTATTTT. Translation gives CASSQERGQDTQYF.

This chain joins TRBV2 and TRBJ1-5, with TRBD1 identical over 7 bases. V shed 6 bases and J 5 bases; nucleotides not matched to a gene: 7. In germline, CDR1 is SNHLY, CDR2 FYNNEI. The CDR3 loop spans 14 amino acids. The CDR3 nucleotides read TGTGCCAGCAGGGGGGGGGACAGCTATCAGCCCCAGCATTTT. Protein sequence: CASRGGDSYQPQHF.

This clonotype was seen ten or more times. The rearrangement links TRBV27 to TRBJ2-1; 14 bases are a match to TRBD2. Germline CDR1 reads MNHEY; CDR2 reads SMNVEV (reference sequence). J gave up 10 bases and V 4 bases, and 6 bases lay outside the gene matches. The CDR3 loop spans 15 amino acids. CDR3 sequence: CASSSGTSGGGEQFF. The CDR3 coding sequence is TGTGCCAGCAGTTCGGGGACTAGCGGGGGCGGGGAGCAGTTCTTC.

The chain carries TRBV19 and TRBJ2-7; D gene ambiguous. Trimming cost V 5 bases and J 6 bases, with 11 bases left between them. The CDR3 runs to 12 residues. Germline CDR1 reads LNHDA; CDR2 reads SQIVND (reference sequence). For the CDR3, the DNA is TGTGCCAGTAGTCTTTCCGGTTTCGAGCAGTACTTC. It specifies CASSLSGFEQYF.